The text below deals with one TCR beta chain. It has no known antigen specificity. The sample holds no much larger clone one base away, and base qualities are not on file. The cohort comprised some 700 healthy bone marrow donors. At the time of sampling, all cohort members were nominally healthy, though unrecorded immune exposures were likely present. The donor tested CMV seronegative and was one of the 352 seronegative cohort members. A peripheral blood sample was collected from each donor, and TCR beta sequencing was performed on peripheral blood mononuclear cells. The Qiagen DNeasy Blood Extraction Kit was used to extract genomic DNA from the blood cell samples. These data are taken from a study of cytomegalovirus exposure and HLA in healthy donors (dated 2017 in TCRdb). Concerning the study at large: In an earlier analysis of under 600 of the donors, 250 to 300 Gb of sequence data and approximately 100 million unique TCR beta sequences from 150 million to 200 million T cells were reported. The number of donors typed differed by locus, with about 629-630 for A, B, C, DRB1 and DQB1, 522 for DQA1, about 610 for DPA1, and approximately 470 for DPB1. Every repertoire in the discovery cohort had been generated on one and the same sequencing platform. Alongside the repertoire data, information on donor age, sex, ethnicity and CMV serostatus was compiled. Both class I and class II loci were covered by HLA typing, at four-digit resolution. An early release covering 500 to 750 HLA-typed donors comprised approximately 290 gigabases of sequencing data and approximately 85 million unique TCR sequences. A later analysis re-analyzed previously published TCR beta repertoires from approximately 670 donors and added high-resolution HLA genotyping to study TCR occurrence patterns. The study combined high-throughput TCR immunosequencing, statistical association of individual TCRs with disease status, and machine learning to predict cytomegalovirus infection status. Genome-wide SNP genotypes for about 65% of the roughly 670 donors were used in a later genetic analysis, which treated that subset as a discovery cohort. To decide whether each TCR beta V gene segment behaved as functional or pseudogenic, an earlier analysis of fewer than 750 of the donors relied on high-throughput TCR beta sequencing. Among 300 to 500 genotyped donors of the cohort, an average of about 240,000 unique TCR beta nucleotide sequences was sequenced per donor, of which approximately 19% were non-productive. Using immunosequencing, the study profiled T cell repertoires from 640 or so subjects and related those repertoires to cytomegalovirus serostatus. The study aimed to test whether cataloging public T cell receptors could reveal signatures of past pathogen exposure. The later analysis used no new phenotypic data to find candidate immune exposures, relying instead on TCR beta sequences and their occurrence across donors. Five DR-DQ haplotypes were handled as single units for association and clustering, since linkage in the cohort was strong. A separate validation cohort of about 110 different subjects was used in addition to the approximately 700-subject first cohort. Of the 300 to 450 genotyped donors, 65% to 90% fell in the genetic ancestry cluster associated with self-reported Caucasian donors.

The receptor library was made with the immunoSEQ multiplex PCR assay. For the multiplex PCR, a mixture combining 60 forward primers for TCR Vbeta segments and 13 reverse primers for TCR Jbeta segments was used. A multiplex PCR assay on genomic DNA amplified the CDR3 region of rearranged TCR beta genes. On the Illumina HiSeq System, the amplified TCR beta libraries were sequenced as 87-base-pair reads. On the study's bioinformatics: A later analysis tallied 75 million to 85 million unique TCR beta chains across the 666 repertoires, and some 10 million of those chains were shared by two or more donors. A nearest-neighbor algorithm error-corrected the raw reads and collapsed the reads into unique sequences, merging closely related sequences to remove PCR and sequencing errors. CDR3 sequences were aligned to IMGT reference sequences to assign V, D and J gene segments. For a sequence to be retained, at least a six-nucleotide match to both a V gene segment and a J gene segment was required. Rearrangements were classified as productive when the CDR3 lacked stop codons and remained in frame with V and J, and all other rearrangements were classified as non-productive. CDR3 was defined according to IMGT convention as the region running from the second conserved V-encoded cysteine to the conserved J-encoded phenylalanine. In an earlier analysis of roughly 580 of the donors, sequences lacking an unambiguous match to a single V gene segment were excluded. An earlier analysis of fewer than 650 of the donors classified V segments as functional when productive rearrangements were above 56.7% and as segregating when the standard deviation between donors was above 5%. A statistical classification framework was developed to diagnose cytomegalovirus status using the catalog of TCR beta chain sequences. A later analysis assigned V and J genes by comparing TCR nucleotide sequences with IMGT/GENE-DB human TR gene sequences. In a later analysis, CDR3 sequences and most-parsimonious VDJ recombination scenarios were assigned using the TCRdist pipeline. In a later analysis, every TCR beta chain was defined by the combination of its CDR3 amino acid sequence and its V-gene family, and reads without a unique V-gene family were dropped. In a later analysis, nearly 600 highly shared, low-generation-probability nucleotide sequences were removed to address suspected cross-contamination and a sequencing artifact. A later analysis calculated a clonal expansion index for each public chain from normalized within-repertoire ranks of inferred template counts. Generation probabilities in a later analysis came from a VDJ recombination model fitted to out-of-frame rearrangements, and those results were checked against IGoR. In a later analysis, hypergeometric tests were used to score TCR-TCR, TCR-HLA and TCR-CMV co-occurrence, with a repertoire-size bias correction applied to TCR pairs. In a later analysis, false discovery rates were estimated by permuting HLA or CMV assignments 20 times. In a later analysis, co-occurring TCRs were grouped using DBSCAN, with TCRdist sequence similarity added in when clustering inside HLA-allele-positive subsets. Co-occurrence clustering excluded repertoires with fewer than 30,000 or more than 120,000 public chains, plus five with anomalous nucleotide sharing. TCRdb stores this immuneACCESS table with in-frame sequences only. Part of the clones is absent; in the studies checked, under half of the shortfall reflects unresolved V genes, and no reason is known for the rest. V and J calls and clone size follow that table, whereas D and trimming were derived from the DNA. The table for this sample lists about 190,000 clones; about 70% of them were counted only once. The biggest ten clones account for approximately 1.8% of the sample.

CDR1 and CDR2, per the germline V gene, are SGHRS and YFSETQ. The CDR3 sequence holds 15 residues, the cysteine and phenylalanine included. Only the CDR3 part of the read is kept: 45 bases, read in frame from the first base. Between the V and J ends, shortened by 4 bases and 2 bases respectively, the junction contains 13 bases. General findings and caveats noted by the study authors: Correlated functional status among segregating V segments might reflect linkage disequilibrium, but an unknown experimental factor could not be ruled out. In a later analysis, some 18,000 TCR beta sequences were associated with specific HLA alleles at a false discovery rate of 0.05. The authors suggested that the approach could potentially be generalized to other disease states and immunological phenotypes. A cluster of highly shared sequence variants was judged likely to represent a technical artifact of the sequencing pipeline. A few of the identified cytomegalovirus-associated TCR beta chains were confirmed in vitro to be specific for cytomegalovirus antigens. According to a later genetic analysis, donors in an Asian-associated ancestry cluster had fewer N-insertions in productive TCRs than the approximately 710-donor mean. The cohort was sequenced for TCR beta chains only, and without alpha or paired-chain data the features that could be detected were limited. HLA typing was unavailable for some donors at each locus, so association tests used only the typed subset. A later analysis found that TCR association rates varied across HLA loci, with DRB1 alleles showing the most associated TCRs and HLA-C alleles the fewest. Cytomegalovirus status was reported to be diagnosed by the classifier with high specificity and sensitivity in both the original and validation cohorts. A further reported finding was that TCR beta sequences accurately predicted the HLA-A and HLA-B alleles for most subjects in the first cohort. Most TCR sequences were observed very rarely across donors, whereas some public TCRs were present in many individuals. A later genetic analysis associated a missense DCLRE1C variant with V-gene and J-gene trimming of TCR beta chains, and an independent cohort replicated the association. Some IMGT-functional V segments, including TRBV6-2 and TRBV6-3, could not be told apart with the 87-base-pair reads, so those segments were excluded. In an earlier analysis of 450 to 750 of the donors, most TCR beta V segments appeared in productive rearrangements about 87% or about 30% of the time, broadly matching IMGT annotations. In a later analysis, several top co-occurrence clusters were reported to appear linked to parvovirus B19, influenza, CMV and Epstein-Barr virus. The study listed 150 to 200 TCR beta chains as associated with cytomegalovirus. Roughly uniform sequencing depth across donors was assumed in presence/absence analyses, although this assumption may not hold. When HLA alleles, especially DR and DQ, strongly co-occurred, attributing TCR associations to individual alleles was difficult. Immune exposure information for the cohort was limited to CMV serostatus. A later analysis found that HLA-associated TCR beta chains were more clonally expanded and had lower generation probabilities than equally common non-associated chains. The earlier analysis of 587 of the donors excluded some 16 rarely observed V segments, including chromosome 9 orphons, because counts were too low. In a later analysis, most CMV-associated TCR beta chains were found to appear HLA-restricted, with HLA associations seemingly driven largely by CMV exposure.

The sequenced sample consisted of PBMCs. The TCR was taken from a woman in her twenties or thirties in good health and CMV-seronegative. The rearrangement combines TRBV5-1 with TRBJ2-4; the D segment cannot be called with confidence. In nucleotide form, the sequence is TGCGCCAGCAGCATGACACAGAGTACCAAAAACATTCAGTACTTC. Its coded protein is CASSMTQSTKNIQYF.